This TCR beta chain was sequenced in a study of CD8+ T cells in alopecia areata. cDNA reverse transcribed from extracted RNA served as the sequencing template. The assay was immunoSEQ multiplex PCR, and TCRdb's table has in-frame clones only and misses some. Of about 190,000 clones listed, around three fifths were seen once; the top ten hold approximately 0.97%. V was shortened by 2 bases and J by 1 base, with 14 bases between the two germline ends. Germline-derived CDR1 and CDR2 are KGHSH and LQKENI. The CDR3 sequence is 16 residues long. Stated treatment: oral pan-JAK inhibitor, 5-10 mg twice daily. This clone was found a few times.

The sequence was obtained from a human donor with alopecia areata. This chain uses TRBV18 with TRBJ1-1; unclear D gene. The specimen was CD4+ T cells sorted from blood, collected at week 24, from a patient treated with tofacitinib. Here the CDR3 DNA reads TGTGCCAGCTCACCAAGCGGAACACCGACGAACACTGAAGCTTTCTTT. Translated: CASSPSGTPTNTEAFF.